One TCR beta chain is described in this entry. The target antigen is unknown. These data belong to a study of siplizumab effects on memory and regulatory T cells. Whole-study findings and limits: A minor fraction of alloreactive clones, and no more, mapped to unstimulated subsets. Controls showed an average of 26.9% Treg-derived mappable alloreactive CD4+ clones, while siplizumab showed approximately 69%. It was not possible to assign a naive or memory phenotype to roughly 80-96% of proliferating CD4+ or CD8+ clones. Contribution to the alloresponse seemed major for naive T cells, which also seemed more diverse than memory cells.

This CDR3 has 13 residues. Germline loops: CDR1 SGHRS, CDR2 YFSETQ. V shed 3 bases and J shed 2 bases, with 7 bases lying between them. Produced via immunoSEQ multiplex PCR; TCRdb's table is partial and in-frame only. Of some 120,000 clones in the sample, around 94% were seen once. Sequencing was performed on non-Treg CD4+ T cells sorted from blood. The chain couples TRBV5-1 to TRBJ2-3; D is uncertain. The receptor comes from a human donor in good health. CDR3 DNA: TGCGCCAGCAGCTACGACGACACAGATACGCAGTATTTT. Translation gives CASSYDDTDTQYF. Looking up the rest from reference TRBV5-1 and TRBJ2-3 gives the full variable domain: KAGVTQTPRYLIKTRGQQVTLSCSPISGHRSVSWYQQTPGQGLQFLFEYFSETQRNKGNFPGRFSGRQFSNSRSEMNVSTLELGDSALYLCASSYDDTDTQYFGPGTRLTVL.